The 10 T cell receptor beta chains listed next were all sequenced from one sample in a study of cytomegalovirus exposure and HLA in healthy donors. 13 Jbeta primers and 60 Vbeta primers were used for the PCR. The assay was immunoSEQ multiplex PCR, and TCRdb's table has in-frame clones only and misses some. Of roughly 60,000 clones in the sample, 60% to 85% were seen once. Sequenced material: PBMCs. The receptor set was obtained from a woman aged 40 to 50 in good health and CMV-seropositive.

The chain carries TRBV30 and TRBJ1-1; D is possibly TRBD1 (6 bases). The CDR3 spans 13 residues. Per germline, CDR1 GTSNPN and CDR2 SVGIG (reference sequence). The germline V and J ends were trimmed by 4 bases and 1 base, with 10 bases remaining between them. In DNA, the CDR3 is TGTGCCTGGAAGAGGGGGTGGAACACTGAAGCTTTCTTT. Translating it yields CAWKRGWNTEAFF. Looking up the rest from reference TRBV30 and TRBJ1-1 gives the full variable domain: SQTIHQWPATLVQPVGSPLSLECTVEGTSNPNLYWYRQAAGRGLQLLFYSVGIGQISSEVPQNLSASRPQDRQFILSSKKLLLSDSGFYLCAWKRGWNTEAFFGQGTRLTVV.

The chain carries TRBV13 and TRBJ2-3, with TRBD2 matching over 7 bases. The ends lost 5 bases at V and 2 bases at J; junction bases unmatched: 19. CDR1 PRHDT and CDR2 FYEKMQ come from the germline V gene (reference sequence). The CDR3 is 19 residues long. The CDR3 spells CASSPPLRLGAGATDTQYF. DNA of the CDR3: TGTGCCAGCAGCCCACCCCTTAGACTCGGCGCGGGAGCCACAGATACGCAGTATTTT.

This clone was seen more than once but under ten times. The chain carries TRBV7-9 and TRBJ1-1; possibly TRBD1 for D (6 bases). Trimming removed 2 bases at V and 1 base at J, with 8 bases between. CDR1 SEHNR and CDR2 FQNEAQ come from the germline V gene (reference sequence). This CDR3 comprises 14 residues. CDR3 region: CASSLTGTNTEAFF. The CDR3 nucleotides are TGTGCCAGCAGCTTAACAGGGACGAACACTGAAGCTTTCTTT. The variable domain in full, completed from reference TRBV7-9 and TRBJ1-1, reads DTGVSQNPRHKITKRGQNVTFRCDPISEHNRLYWYRQTLGQGPEFLTYFQNEAQLEKSRLLSDRFSAERPKGSFSTLEIQRTEQGDSAMYLCASSLTGTNTEAFFGQGTRLTVV.

The J gene is TRBJ1-1, the V gene TRBV6-5, with 7 bases identical to TRBD1. CDR1 MNHEY and CDR2 SVGAGI come from the germline V gene. V was pared by 2 bases and J by 2 bases, with 8 bases of the junction left unmatched. The CDR3 contains 16 residues. The CDR3 sequence: CASSYATGLGNTEAFF. For the CDR3, the DNA is TGTGCCAGCAGTTACGCGACAGGGCTAGGAAACACTGAAGCTTTCTTT.

V usage is TRBV29-1 and J usage is TRBJ1-1; the D is unclear. Germline V gene sequence: CDR1 SQVTM, CDR2 ANQGSEA. The CDR3 is 13 amino acids. V lost 3 bases, J lost 1 base, and 9 bases lay in between. DNA for the CDR3: TGCAGCGTTGAGGGCAGGCAGAACACTGAAGCTTTCTTT. This encodes CSVEGRQNTEAFF.

This sequence joins TRBV6-4 and TRBJ2-6; 9 nucleotides line up with TRBD1. Trimming cost V 3 bases and J 1 base; bases outside gene matches: 1. Germline CDR1 is MRHNA and CDR2 is SNTAGT. The CDR3 covers 16 residues. In nucleotides, the CDR3 is TGTGCCAGCAGTGAGGGGACAGGGTCTGGGGCCAACGTCCTGACTTTC. As protein: CASSEGTGSGANVLTF.

The V gene is TRBV7-2, the J gene TRBJ1-5; the match to TRBD1 covers 8 bases. The J segment lost 5 bases and the V segment lost 5 bases, leaving 2 bases of the junction unmatched. Germline CDR1 is SGHTA and CDR2 is FQGNSA. The CDR3 sequence is 13 residues long. The CDR3 bases are TGTGCCAGCAGCAAACAGGGGGATCAGCCCCAGCATTTT. Its protein is CASSKQGDQPQHF.

The chain is built from TRBV5-4 and TRBJ2-7; D may be TRBD2 (5 bases). V lost 7 bases and J 5 bases, leaving 10 bases between the germline ends. This CDR3 contains 11 residues. Germline CDR1 and CDR2: SGHNT and YYREEE (reference sequence). CDR3 region: CASGMTNEQYF. CDR3 DNA sequence: TGTGCCAGCGGGATGACTAACGAGCAGTACTTC.

The chain is built from TRBV4-1 and TRBJ1-6; TRBD1 agrees at 7 bases. The CDR3 runs to 18 residues. Germline V gives CDR1 MGHRA, CDR2 YSYEKL. With 3 bases clipped from V and 11 bases from J, the junction kept 19 bases outside the gene matches. CDR3 sequence reads: CASSQGPTRQGFIPPLHF. The CDR3 DNA is TGCGCCAGCAGCCAGGGCCCCACTCGACAGGGTTTTATCCCACCCCTCCACTTT.

The V gene is TRBV7-2, the J gene TRBJ2-5; 10 nucleotides align to TRBD2. V was pared by 2 bases and J by 5 bases, with 8 bases of the junction left unmatched. CDR3 size: 16 residues. Germline assignment: CDR1 SGHTA and CDR2 FQGNSA. The CDR3 region has the DNA TGTGCCAGCAGCTTAATAGCGGGGGGTCGAGCGGAGACCCAGTACTTC. Protein sequence: CASSLIAGGRAETQYF. Filled out from reference TRBV7-2 and TRBJ2-5, the complete variable domain reads GAGVSQSPSNKVTEKGKDVELRCDPISGHTALYWYRQSLGQGLEFLIYFQGNSAPDKSGLPSDRFSAERTGGSVSTLTIQRTQQEDSAVYLCASSLIAGGRAETQYFGPGTRLLVL.